A selection of T cell receptor beta chains follows, all from one sample in a study of T cells after yellow fever vaccination. TCRdb reanalysed the 5' RACE reads using MiXCR and keeps one entry per CDR3 protein. The top ten clones hold roughly 0.87% of a sample with roughly 11,000 distinct CDR3 sequences, about 5% of them seen once. The sequencing used PBMCs, either bulk or a sorted T-cell subset (CD4+, CD8+, memory, or dextramer-sorted; not recorded which), collected on the day of the yellow fever booster vaccination. These receptors came from a man aged 25 to 40 who received the YFV17D yellow fever vaccine. The CDR3 runs from the conserved cysteine through the conserved F or W. D genes are given only for firm matches. Clone size is given as once, few, many, or a class for an expanded clone.

D	V	size	J	CDR3	DNA
.	TRBV20-1	medium-sized	TRBJ1-5	CSAREGYNQPQHF	TGCAGTGCTAGAGAAGGGTACAATCAGCCCCAGCATTTT
.	TRBV20-1	medium-sized	TRBJ2-5	CSAQISRQETQYF	TGCAGTGCCCAAATCTCGCGGCAAGAGACCCAGTACTTC
.	TRBV18	medium-sized	TRBJ1-1	CASSPGHLNTEAFF	TGTGCCAGCTCACCGGGACACCTGAACACTGAAGCTTTCTTT
TRBD2	TRBV6-1	many	TRBJ2-3	CASSRTSGSSTDTQYF	TGTGCCAGCAGTCGGACTAGCGGGAGTTCTACAGATACGCAGTATTTT
.	TRBV27	many	TRBJ2-7	CASSLNPDSSYEQYF	TGTGCCAGCAGTCTAAATCCGGACAGTTCCTACGAGCAGTACTTC
.	TRBV20-1	many	TRBJ2-3	CSAALRTDTQYF	TGCAGTGCTGCCCTTCGGACAGATACGCAGTATTTT
.	TRBV6-8	many	TRBJ2-7	CASSYGGTASSYEQYF	TGTGCCAGCAGTTACGGCGGGACAGCCAGCTCCTACGAGCAGTACTTC
.	TRBV30	many	TRBJ1-2	CAWKPLLSGSGGYTF	TGTGCCTGGAAGCCCCTCCTATCAGGCTCCGGTGGCTACACCTTC
TRBD2	TRBV20-1	many	TRBJ2-1	CSAPGTSGRDYNEQFF	TGCAGTGCTCCTGGGACTAGCGGTCGTGACTACAATGAGCAGTTCTTC
.	TRBV6-5	many	TRBJ2-1	CASGIRNEQFF	TGTGCCAGCGGGATCAGGAATGAGCAGTTCTTC
TRBD1	TRBV13	many	TRBJ1-2	CASRPTGSPGYTF	TGTGCCAGCAGACCGACAGGGTCCCCTGGCTACACCTTC
.	TRBV5-4	many	TRBJ2-3	CASSPPGTDTQYF	TGTGCCAGCAGCCCACCTGGCACAGATACGCAGTATTTT
.	TRBV11-2	few	TRBJ2-3	CASSSLRTQYF	TGTGCCAGCAGCTCACTCCGTACGCAGTATTTT
.	TRBV21-1	many	TRBJ2-7	CASSNKTQEDFPREQYF	TGTGCCAGCAGCAACAAGACCCAGGAGGATTTCCCCCGCGAGCAGTACTTC
TRBD2	TRBV24-1	medium-sized	TRBJ2-1	CATSDAGLAGNNEQFF	TGTGCCACCAGTGACGCGGGACTAGCGGGGAACAATGAGCAGTTCTTC
.	TRBV20-1	many	TRBJ2-3	CSAMSGFTDTQYF	TGCAGTGCTATGAGCGGTTTCACAGATACGCAGTATTTT
TRBD2	TRBV24-1	many	TRBJ2-5	CATSGDYQETQYF	TGTGCCACCAGTGGGGACTATCAAGAGACCCAGTACTTC
.	TRBV10-2	many	TRBJ1-3	CASRPTASGNTIYF	TGCGCCAGCAGACCTACGGCCTCTGGAAACACCATATATTTT
.	TRBV3-1	many	TRBJ1-3	CASSQDENTIYF	TGTGCCAGCAGCCAAGACGAAAACACCATATATTTT
TRBD2	TRBV2	many	TRBJ2-7	CASSVTSGSYEQYF	TGTGCCAGCAGTGTTACTAGCGGCTCCTACGAGCAGTACTTC
.	TRBV6-1	many	TRBJ2-6	CASKPRGSGANVLTF	TGTGCCAGCAAACCAAGGGGTTCTGGGGCCAACGTCCTGACTTTC
.	TRBV6-2/TRBV6-3	once	TRBJ2-1	CARTNGNEQFF	TGCGCCCGCACCAACGGGAATGAGCAGTTCTTC
.	TRBV4-2	medium-sized	TRBJ2-6	CASSQERGNGANVLTF	TGTGCCAGCAGCCAAGAAAGGGGTAATGGGGCCAACGTCCTGACTTTC
TRBD2	TRBV5-1	many	TRBJ2-1	CASNAGGSYNEQFF	TGCGCCAGCAACGCGGGAGGGAGCTACAATGAGCAGTTCTTC
TRBD1	TRBV30	many	TRBJ2-5	CAWNSGTGGVTQYF	TGTGCCTGGAATTCCGGGACAGGGGGAGTGACCCAGTACTTC
.	TRBV10-3	medium-sized	TRBJ2-3	CAISDTRATDTQYF	TGTGCCATCAGTGATACCAGGGCCACAGATACGCAGTATTTT
.	TRBV9	many	TRBJ2-1	CASSVEGRTSYNEQFF	TGTGCCAGCAGCGTAGAAGGCAGGACCTCCTACAATGAGCAGTTCTTC